This T cell receptor (beta chain) was obtained from a study of blood T cell repertoires in COVID-19. Study-wide background: Among Cohort 3 donors, those recovered had two negative PCRs, clearance, or symptom resolution. The cDNA or gDNA used as material had been derived from T cells, B-cell-depleted T cells, or PBMCs. Sites in the United States, Italy and Spain provided acute and convalescent COVID-19 samples.

As handled by the study authors: The authors estimated nucleated cell counts from reference gene primer amplification. Some clones are missing from TCRdb's copy, which holds only in-frame ones; the method was immunoSEQ multiplex PCR. V and J calls plus clone size are reproduced from that table; the DNA served to infer D and trimming. The repertoire holds about 400,000 clones, with more than 70% as singletons. V was cut by 5 bases and J by 3 bases, with 6 bases left in between. This CDR3 is 11 amino acids long. CDR1 and CDR2 (germline): SGHRS, YFSETQ. The V call is TRBV5-1, the J call TRBJ2-7; D might be TRBD2 (6 bases). The sequencing input was PBMCs or T cells enriched from blood (not recorded which). This TCR was sampled from a middle-aged man in a cohort exposed to, infected with or recovered from COVID-19 (not recorded which). CDR3 in DNA: TGCGCCAGCAGGGGACTCTACGAGCAGTACTTC. It specifies CASRGLYEQYF.